Listed below are T cell receptor beta chains from one sample, sequenced in a study of T cell responses to AZD1222 COVID-19 vaccine. Assay: immunoSEQ multiplex PCR; the TCRdb copy retains only in-frame clones and omits some. The table has approximately 74,000 clones, 87% seen once. The source material was peripheral blood, sampled 28 days after the second AZD1222 dose. These receptors all stem from an adult who received the AZD1222 COVID-19 vaccine. Both conserved end residues are trimmed from each CDR3. A D gene is named only where the DNA matches it firmly.

d_gene,j_gene,v_gene,CDR3aa
.,TRBJ2-7,TRBV6-5,ASTPTLAGY
.,TRBJ2-1,TRBV10-3,AMSSGSSYNEQF
TRBD1,TRBJ2-3,TRBV12-3/TRBV12-4,ASSHTYRDRQY
.,TRBJ2-3,TRBV7-9,ASKTELYADTQY
TRBD2,TRBJ2-1,TRBV7-9,ASSFRLALNEQF
.,TRBJ2-7,TRBV19,ASSIVGLSYEQY
.,TRBJ1-1,TRBV7-9,ASSPTGTRAF
TRBD1,TRBJ1-5,TRBV16,ASSPQGQSNQPQH
TRBD2,TRBJ2-1,TRBV19,ASSIGGRLAEQF
.,TRBJ2-4,TRBV19,AIGCGTATSRTRPAKNIQY
TRBD2,TRBJ2-1,TRBV5-8,ASSLASGNNEQF
TRBD1,TRBJ2-7,TRBV6-5,ASSYPDRAEQY
TRBD1,TRBJ1-6,TRBV7-2,ASSFGTGSILPLH